These 2 T cell receptor beta chains originate from one sample sequenced in a study of regulatory T cells in long-lasting Graves disease. Investigators prepared the TCR beta libraries by applying iRepertoire HTBI primers and Arm-PCR of CDR3 regions. TCRdb reanalysed the multiplex PCR reads using MiXCR and keeps one entry per CDR3 protein. The table has a few hundred thousand distinct CDR3 sequences, less than 25% seen once; the top ten hold 26%. Time point in this sample: persistent/refractory GD, antithyroid drugs over 5 years with positive TRAb. PBMC-extracted RNA yielded the TCR library. The specimen comprised peripheral blood mononuclear cells (PBMCs), sampled when the disease was refractory, from a patient treated with antithyroid drugs. All receptors come from a female donor with Graves disease.

As for this clonotype: Mismatch with germline at one junction end may stem from a read error. The V and J genes are TRBV5-1 and TRBJ1-3; D uncertain. This CDR3 comprises 17 residues. Germline lookup yields CDR1 SGHRS and CDR2 YFSETQ. The DNA for the CDR3 is TGCGCCAGCGGCTTGCGTAGTCCGACCGACTCTGGAAACACCATATATTTT. It specifies CASGLRSPTDSGNTIYF. The full variable domain, its missing parts supplied by reference TRBV5-1 and TRBJ1-3, is KAGVTQTPRYLIKTRGQQVTLSCSPISGHRSVSWYQQTPGQGLQFLFEYFSETQRNKGNFPGRFSGRQFSNSRSEMNVSTLELGDSALYLCASGLRSPTDSGNTIYFGEGSWLTVV.

In its sample, this clonotype was seen a few times. The chain combines TRBV20-1 with TRBJ2-4, with 12 bases matching TRBD1. The J segment lost 10 bases and the V segment lost 4 bases, leaving 11 bases of the junction unmatched. Germline CDR1 and CDR2: DFQATT and SNEGSKA (reference sequence). CDR3 size: 15 residues. The CDR3 region is CSAKPGQGAMGIQYF. The CDR3 bases are TGCAGTGCTAAACCGGGACAGGGGGCGATGGGGATTCAGTACTTC.